Described below is a single TCR beta chain sequence and its context. This clonotype was counted between two and nine times. There is no known antigen for this receptor. No base quality values were provided; no much bigger clone lies one nucleotide off. These data belong to a study of T-cell memory formation after mild COVID-19 (dated by TCRdb to the early 2020s). Looking at the study overall: TCR sequence clusters from the two donors were found to be largely donor specific. In two donors, T-cell clones that expanded and contracted after mild COVID-19 were followed by sequencing TCRalpha and TCRbeta repertoires longitudinally. Two young, previously healthy adult volunteers made up the cohort, one male and one female. Broader findings and caveats from the paper: The study included only a couple of mild cases, and larger cohorts that include severe cases with pre-infection samples were judged to be necessary. Some responding clones were detected in pre-infection memory, which suggested that pre-existing cross-reactive memory T cells had joined the SARS-CoV-2 response. Contracting CD4+ clones turned up mainly in the CM and EM memory subsets, whereas EMRA was where CD8+ clones were enriched. Clones that contracted from day 15 to 85 showed balanced CD4/CD8 phenotypes, whereas a second wave of clones that expanded from day 15 to 37 leaned towards CD4+. Whether the second-wave clones peaking on day 37 were SARS-CoV-2 specific was not confirmed.

CDR1 and CDR2, per the germline V gene (reference sequence), are LNHNV and YYDKDF. V is reduced by 5 bases and J by 8 bases, leaving a spacing of 18 bases between them. Taken from cysteine to phenylalanine, the CDR3 has 15 residues. The sequence is cut down to CDR3 DNA, 45 bases in frame from base 1. The data were produced on an Illumina NovaSeq 6000. cDNA libraries for TCRalpha and TCRbeta were prepared by 5'RACE using constant-segment primers, with sample barcodes and unique molecular identifiers added. Trizol reagent was used to extract RNA from every sample. Amplification of the libraries took two PCR steps, and the second step added a second sample barcode plus Illumina TruSeq adapters. Libraries were sequenced on an Illumina NovaSeq with 2 x 150 bp paired-end reads. The authors' pipeline ran thus. Reads were demultiplexed and collapsed into UMI-guided consensus sequences with migec v1.2.7. With mixcr v2.1.11, UMI consensuses were aligned to TRA and TRB V and J templates and assembled into clonotypes. A clonotype was counted as expanded or contracted only if both edgeR and NoisET called the change significant, with noise models trained on biological replicates. For edgeR calls, the cutoffs were a false discovery rate-adjusted p below 0.01 and a log2 fold-change threshold of 1. As an exploratory analysis of dynamics, max-normalized trajectories of the 1000 most abundant clonotypes were examined with PCA combined with hierarchical clustering. Separately sequenced CD4+ and CD8+ repertoires were used to assign the CD4 or CD8 phenotype of responding clones. TCRdb trimmed the raw reads at Q25, called clones with MiXCR and kept productive beta chains. Entries are consolidated by CDR3 protein sequence, retaining the most common genes and DNA. The V and J calls and clone size come from TCRdb's table, not from the authors' own analysis. The sample data list around 60,000 distinct CDR3 sequences, and 9% to 9.5% of these were observed just once. Of the sample, 0.9% to 1.5% is held by the ten largest clones.

Ficoll-Paque density gradient centrifugation was the method used to isolate PBMCs. This clonotype originated in a man between 18 and 35 years old who had mild COVID-19 (a few samples of this study predate the infection). The sample titles of this study are shuffled in the database, so cell type and time point are left out; the donor was told from shared clones. Sample: PBMCs or a T cell subset sorted from them (not recorded which). The chain is encoded by TRBV15 joined to TRBJ1-4, with the D gene call left open. The sequenced DNA is TGTGCCACCAGCCCAAATCAACGGAGTCGGGAAAAACTGTTTTTT. It encodes CATSPNQRSREKLFF.